This TCR beta chain was recorded in a study of control samples from healthy donors and cancer patients. Sequencing used immunoSEQ multiplex PCR; TCRdb keeps in-frame clones, though not all of them. Of tens of thousands of clones listed, roughly 94% are singletons. The CDR3 has 10 residues. Germline CDR1 SGHRS, CDR2 YFSETQ. The germline V and J ends were trimmed by 6 bases and 6 bases, with 4 bases remaining between them. J is TRBJ2-1 and V is TRBV5-1, with D unresolved. The source of this sequence is a man younger than 45 in good health. Material for sequencing was blood. Here the CDR3 DNA reads TGCGCCAGCAAGCCCAATGAGCAGTTCTTC. Translated, it gives CASKPNEQFF. The full variable domain, completed using reference TRBV5-1 and TRBJ2-1, is KAGVTQTPRYLIKTRGQQVTLSCSPISGHRSVSWYQQTPGQGLQFLFEYFSETQRNKGNFPGRFSGRQFSNSRSEMNVSTLELGDSALYLCASKPNEQFFGPGTRLTVL.